The clone carrying this TCR beta chain has a handful of counts. The antigen is undetermined. The junction had 10 bases not matched to a gene; V was cut back by 7 bases and J by 1 base. The germline V gene encodes CDR1 SQVTM and CDR2 ANQGSEA. The CDR3 has 15 amino acids. Here immunoSEQ multiplex PCR was the method, and the copy in TCRdb shows in-frame clones only, minus some. The table includes about 82,000 clones, about nine tenths detected once. The sample originates from a study of T cell responses to AZD1222 COVID-19 vaccine. Study findings and constraints: Close to half of spike-specific TCRs reportedly recognize unmutated variant regions. At study baseline, merely five or six AZD1222 recipients were seropositive.

This receptor was identified in an adult who received the AZD1222 COVID-19 vaccine. This chain connects TRBV29-1 to TRBJ1-3, with 7 bases fitting TRBD1. The sequencing here drew on peripheral blood, taken 28 days after the second AZD1222 dose. DNA of the CDR3: TGCAGCGCCAAGCGGGACAGTTCTTCTGGAAACACCATATATTTT. Its translation is CSAKRDSSSGNTIYF.